The following is a T cell receptor beta chain sequence with its context. Original handling: Nucleated cell number was recorded as an estimate derived from reference gene primer amplification. Sequenced by immunoSEQ multiplex PCR; TCRdb stores in-frame clones only, minus some. V, J and clone size are taken as reported in that table, and D and trimming were inferred from the DNA itself. The repertoire consists of around 100,000 clones, with approximately 78% occurring once and the leading ten covering approximately 7.9%. The sample originates from a study of blood T cell repertoires in COVID-19. Sequenced: peripheral blood. The clonotype was recovered from a man aged 70 or older with acute or convalescent COVID-19.

CDR3 sequence: CASSLNPGANTEAFF. The CDR3, as DNA: TGCGCCAGCAGCTTGAACCCGGGAGCAAACACTGAAGCTTTCTTT. The chain uses TRBV5-1 and TRBJ1-1; D is uncertain. V shed 1 base and J shed 2 bases, with 12 bases lying between them. The germline V gene has CDR1 SGHRS and CDR2 YFSETQ. This CDR3 spans 15 amino acids.